This T cell receptor (beta chain) derives from a study of blood T cell repertoires in COVID-19. Clones were read by immunoSEQ multiplex PCR, and TCRdb kept only the in-frame ones, dropping some. This table holds almost 90,000 clones, 90% found once. This CDR3 is built from 14 residues. Germline V CDR1 and CDR2: SGHTA, FQGNSA. The V and J ends lost 1 base and 9 bases respectively, with 13 bases between them. This clone appeared a single time. The sequencing sample was made of peripheral blood. The receptor was isolated from a man aged 18 to 30 with COVID-19, enrolled during active disease. V and J are TRBV7-2 and TRBJ1-5, with a possible D match to TRBD1 (6 bases). CDR3 sequence: CASSLGGRGTPQHF. CDR3 in DNA: TGTGCCAGCAGCTTAGGAGGGAGGGGGACGCCCCAGCATTTT.